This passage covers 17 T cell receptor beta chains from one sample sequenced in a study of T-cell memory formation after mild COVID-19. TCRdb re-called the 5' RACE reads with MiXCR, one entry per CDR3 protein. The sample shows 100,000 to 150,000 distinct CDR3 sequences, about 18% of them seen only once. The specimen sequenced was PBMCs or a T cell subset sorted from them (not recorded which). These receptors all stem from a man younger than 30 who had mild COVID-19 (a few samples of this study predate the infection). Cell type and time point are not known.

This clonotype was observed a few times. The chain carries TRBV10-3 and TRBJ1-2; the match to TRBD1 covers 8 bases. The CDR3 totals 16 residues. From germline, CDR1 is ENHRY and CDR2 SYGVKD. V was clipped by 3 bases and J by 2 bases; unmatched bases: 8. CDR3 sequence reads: CAISDIPGQANYGYTF. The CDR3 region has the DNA TGTGCCATCAGTGATATACCGGGACAGGCAAACTATGGCTACACCTTC.

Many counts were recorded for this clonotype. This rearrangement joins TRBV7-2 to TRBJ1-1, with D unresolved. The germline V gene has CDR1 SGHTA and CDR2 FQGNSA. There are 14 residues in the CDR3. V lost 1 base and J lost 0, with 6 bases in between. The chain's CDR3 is CASSLGQMNTEAFF. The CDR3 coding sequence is TGTGCCAGCAGCTTAGGGCAGATGAACACTGAAGCTTTCTTT.

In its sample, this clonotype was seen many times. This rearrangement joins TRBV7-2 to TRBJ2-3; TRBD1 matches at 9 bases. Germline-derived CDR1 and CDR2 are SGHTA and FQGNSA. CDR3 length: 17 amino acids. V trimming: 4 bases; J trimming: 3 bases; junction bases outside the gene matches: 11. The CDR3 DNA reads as TGTGCCAGCAGCTCGACCGCGGGGACAGGGTGGACAGATACGCAGTATTTT. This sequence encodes CASSSTAGTGWTDTQYF. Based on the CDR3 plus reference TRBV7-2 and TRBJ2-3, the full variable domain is GAGVSQSPSNKVTEKGKDVELRCDPISGHTALYWYRQSLGQGLEFLIYFQGNSAPDKSGLPSDRFSAERTGGSVSTLTIQRTQQEDSAVYLCASSSTAGTGWTDTQYFGPGTRLTVL.

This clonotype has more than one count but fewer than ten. In nucleotides, the CDR3 is TGTGCCAGCAGTAGCCGGGACACTTACACAGATACGCAGTATTTT. Its translation is CASSSRDTYTDTQYF. The chain uses TRBV12-3 or TRBV12-4 and TRBJ2-3; possible D gene TRBD1, 6 bases. CDR3 length: 15 residues. V was cut by 5 bases and J by 2 bases, with 14 bases left in between.

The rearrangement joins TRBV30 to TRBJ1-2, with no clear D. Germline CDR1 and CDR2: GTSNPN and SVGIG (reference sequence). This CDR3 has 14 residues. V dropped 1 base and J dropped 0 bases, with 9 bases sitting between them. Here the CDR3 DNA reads TGTGCCTGGAGTGCCAGCAGCGCTAACTATGGCTACACCTTC. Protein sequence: CAWSASSANYGYTF.

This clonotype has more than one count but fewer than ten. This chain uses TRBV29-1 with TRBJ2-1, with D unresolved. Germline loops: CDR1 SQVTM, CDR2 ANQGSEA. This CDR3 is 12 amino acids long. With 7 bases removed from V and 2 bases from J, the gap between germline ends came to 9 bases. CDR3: CSALGPYNEQFF. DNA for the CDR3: TGCAGCGCCCTGGGCCCCTACAATGAGCAGTTCTTC.

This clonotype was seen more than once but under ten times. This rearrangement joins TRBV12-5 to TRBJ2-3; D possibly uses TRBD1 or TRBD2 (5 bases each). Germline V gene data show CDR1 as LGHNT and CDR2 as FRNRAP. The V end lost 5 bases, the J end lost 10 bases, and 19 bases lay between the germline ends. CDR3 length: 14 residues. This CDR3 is CASGLGTAAEPQYF. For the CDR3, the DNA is TGTGCTAGTGGTCTAGGGACCGCGGCCGAGCCGCAGTATTTT.

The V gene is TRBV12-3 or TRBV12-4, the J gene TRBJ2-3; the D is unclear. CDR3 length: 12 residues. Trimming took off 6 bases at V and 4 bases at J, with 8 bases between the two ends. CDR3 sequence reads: CASSFGADTQYF. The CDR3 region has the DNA TGTGCCAGCAGCTTTGGAGCAGATACGCAGTATTTT.

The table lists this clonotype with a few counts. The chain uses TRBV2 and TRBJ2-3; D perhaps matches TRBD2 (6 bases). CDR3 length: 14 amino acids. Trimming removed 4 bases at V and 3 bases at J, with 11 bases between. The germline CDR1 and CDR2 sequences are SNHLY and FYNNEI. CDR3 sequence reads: CASSAEGNTDTQYF. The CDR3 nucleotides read TGTGCCAGCAGTGCGGAGGGGAATACAGATACGCAGTATTTT.

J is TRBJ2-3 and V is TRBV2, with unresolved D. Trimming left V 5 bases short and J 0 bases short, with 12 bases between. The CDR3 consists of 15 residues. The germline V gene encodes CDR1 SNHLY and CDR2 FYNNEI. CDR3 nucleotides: TGTGCCAGCAGTAAGACATCATCTAGCACAGATACGCAGTATTTT. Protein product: CASSKTSSSTDTQYF. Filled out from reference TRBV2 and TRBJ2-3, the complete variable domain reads EPEVTQTPSHQVTQMGQEVILRCVPISNHLYFYWYRQILGQKVEFLVSFYNNEISEKSEIFDDQFSVERPDGSNFTLKIRSTKLEDSAMYFCASSKTSSSTDTQYFGPGTRLTVL.

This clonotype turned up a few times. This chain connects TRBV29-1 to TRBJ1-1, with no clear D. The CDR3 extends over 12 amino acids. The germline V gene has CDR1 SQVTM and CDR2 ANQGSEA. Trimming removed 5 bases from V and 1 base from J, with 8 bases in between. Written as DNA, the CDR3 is TGCAGCGTTTCACAGCAGAACACTGAAGCTTTCTTT. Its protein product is CSVSQQNTEAFF. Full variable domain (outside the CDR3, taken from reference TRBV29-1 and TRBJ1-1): SAVISQKPSRDICQRGTSLTIQCQVDSQVTMMFWYRQQPGQSLTLIATANQGSEATYESGFVIDKFPISRPNLTFSTLTVSNMSPEDSSIYLCSVSQQNTEAFFGQGTRLTVV.

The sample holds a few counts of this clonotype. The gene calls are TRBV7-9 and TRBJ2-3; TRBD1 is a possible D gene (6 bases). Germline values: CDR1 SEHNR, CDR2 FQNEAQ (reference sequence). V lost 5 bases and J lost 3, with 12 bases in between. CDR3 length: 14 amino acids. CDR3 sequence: CASSVGQPTDTQYF. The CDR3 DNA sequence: TGTGCCAGCAGCGTAGGACAGCCGACAGATACGCAGTATTTT.

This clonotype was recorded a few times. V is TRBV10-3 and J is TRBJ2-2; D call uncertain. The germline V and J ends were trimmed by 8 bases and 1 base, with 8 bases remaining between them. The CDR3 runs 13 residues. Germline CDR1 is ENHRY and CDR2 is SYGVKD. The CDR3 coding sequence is TGTGCCATCCCCACGAAGAACACCGGGGAGCTGTTTTTT. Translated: CAIPTKNTGELFF.

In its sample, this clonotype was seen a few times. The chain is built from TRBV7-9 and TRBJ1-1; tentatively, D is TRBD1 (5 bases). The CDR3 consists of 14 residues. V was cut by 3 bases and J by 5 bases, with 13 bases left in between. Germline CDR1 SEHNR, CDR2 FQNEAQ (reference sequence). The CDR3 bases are TGTGCCAGCAGCTTGGGGGGAGGTCAGACTGAAGCTTTCTTT. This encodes CASSLGGGQTEAFF.

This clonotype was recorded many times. The CDR3 loop is CASSLDPGGTPWGQYF. The CDR3 DNA reads as TGCGCCAGCAGCTTGGACCCCGGTGGCACTCCGTGGGGGCAGTATTTT. This sequence joins TRBV5-1 and TRBJ2-3; no clear D gene. V lost 0 bases, J lost 11 bases, and 22 bases lay in between. CDR3 length: 16 residues. The germline V gene encodes CDR1 SGHRS and CDR2 YFSETQ.

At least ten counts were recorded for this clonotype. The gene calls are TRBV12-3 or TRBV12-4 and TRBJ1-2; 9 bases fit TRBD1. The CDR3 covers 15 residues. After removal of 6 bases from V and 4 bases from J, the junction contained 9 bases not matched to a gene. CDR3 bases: TGTGCCAGCAGCCGTCCCGGGACAGGGCTCTATGGCTACACCTTC. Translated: CASSRPGTGLYGYTF.

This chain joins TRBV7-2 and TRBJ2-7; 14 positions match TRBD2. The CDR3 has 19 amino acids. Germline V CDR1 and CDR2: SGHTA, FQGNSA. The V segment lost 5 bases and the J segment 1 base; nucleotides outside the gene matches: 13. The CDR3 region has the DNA TGTGCCAGCAGCCGCTACGGACAGGGGACTAGCGGGGGATCCTACGAGCAGTACTTC. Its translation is CASSRYGQGTSGGSYEQYF.